A single TCR beta chain is shown here with its context. No antigen is known for it. Sequencing was performed with immunoSEQ multiplex PCR; in TCRdb, only in-frame clones are kept and a portion is missing. The data hold 38,000 or so clones, with approximately 95% observed a single time. The sample is drawn from a study of graft-versus-host responses after intestinal transplantation. At the level of the study: All of the recipients had induction that used anti-thymocyte globulin, then tacrolimus and steroids for around 3 years.

Whole-study results and caveats: Early post-transplant declines in HvG were associated with peak levels of circulating GvH clones. GvH clones surfaced in recipient marrow, some emerging earlier in ileum or blood.

The V end lost 2 bases, the J end lost 3 bases, and 14 bases lay between the germline ends. The germline V gene has CDR1 LNHNV and CDR2 YYDKDF (reference sequence). The CDR3 length is 15 residues. The TCR sequence derives from a human donor who was the organ donor for an intestinal transplant. J is TRBJ2-7 and V is TRBV15; D possibly corresponds to TRBD2 (6 bases). The sample here was unstimulated CD8+ T cells sorted from spleen or lymph node cells, taken before transplant. The chain's CDR3 is CATSRNRDSDYEQYF. Written as DNA, the CDR3 is TGTGCCACCAGCAGAAACCGGGACTCAGACTACGAGCAGTACTTC.